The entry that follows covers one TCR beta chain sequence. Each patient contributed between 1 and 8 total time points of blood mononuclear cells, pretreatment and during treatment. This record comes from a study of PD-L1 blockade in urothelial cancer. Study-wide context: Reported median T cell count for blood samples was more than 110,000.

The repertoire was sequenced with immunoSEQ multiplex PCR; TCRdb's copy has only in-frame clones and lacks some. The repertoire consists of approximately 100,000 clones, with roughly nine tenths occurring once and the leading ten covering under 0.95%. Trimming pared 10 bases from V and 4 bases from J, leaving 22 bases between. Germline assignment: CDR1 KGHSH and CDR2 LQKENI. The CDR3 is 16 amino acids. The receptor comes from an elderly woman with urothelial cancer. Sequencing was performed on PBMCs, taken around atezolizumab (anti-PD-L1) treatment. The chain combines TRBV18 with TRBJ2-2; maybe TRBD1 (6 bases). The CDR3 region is CATAQGRADLTGELFF. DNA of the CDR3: TGTGCCACCGCCCAGGGGCGCGCAGATCTCACCGGGGAGCTGTTTTTT. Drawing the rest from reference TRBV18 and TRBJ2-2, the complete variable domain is NAGVMQNPRHLVRRRGQEARLRCSPMKGHSHVYWYRQLPEEGLKFMVYLQKENIIDESGMPKERFSAEFPKEGPSILRIQQVVRGDSAAYFCATAQGRADLTGELFFGEGSRLTVL.